This T cell receptor beta chain was found in a study of cytomegalovirus exposure and HLA in healthy donors. As for the study in general: Around 77 million unique TCRs from HLA-typed donors made up an early data release.

Amplification used 60 Vbeta primers and 13 Jbeta primers. Method: immunoSEQ multiplex PCR; TCRdb's copy keeps in-frame clones and lacks some. The table for this sample gives approximately 200,000 clones. This CDR3 has 14 amino acids. The junction had 5 bases not matched to a gene; V was cut back by 3 bases and J by 3 bases. Germline CDR1 SGHRS, CDR2 YFSETQ. In the case of this clone: Its antigen is still unknown.

General observations from the study: The listing of 150 to 200 TCR beta chains classed them as cytomegalovirus-associated.

This chain connects TRBV5-1 to TRBJ1-1; 7 bases match TRBD1. The material sequenced was PBMCs. The TCR sequence derives from a boy aged 10-17 years in good health and CMV-seronegative. CDR3 coding DNA: TGCGCCAGCAGCTCGGGACAGTCTTACACTGAAGCTTTCTTT. Encoded protein: CASSSGQSYTEAFF.